A single sample is the source of the 20 T cell receptor beta chains below, sequenced in a study of shared clonotypes between healthy human individuals. The assay was immunoSEQ multiplex PCR, and TCRdb's table has in-frame clones only and misses some. The sample lists fewer than 800,000 clones, about 91% occurring once. CD45RO-negative cells were positively selected for CCR7, leaving out terminally differentiated effector memory CD45RA+ cells. The material sequenced was naive CD8+ T cells sorted from blood. All receptors derive from a man aged 25-40 years in good health.

The sample holds one count of this clone. The CDR3 DNA follows: TGTGCCAGCAGCCCGAGGGGCAGGGAACACTACGAGCAGTACTTC. Translated: CASSPRGREHYEQYF. This chain joins TRBV5-4 and TRBJ2-7; D may match TRBD1 or TRBD2 (5 bases each). V was shortened by 4 bases and J by 3 bases, with 17 bases between the two germline ends. Germline V lookup: CDR1 SGHNT, CDR2 YYREEE (reference sequence). CDR3 length: 15 residues.

Turning to this clone: This specimen includes other DNA sequences encoding the same CDR3. The chain carries TRBV5-6 and TRBJ2-2; 14 bases agree with TRBD2. Germline CDR1 is SGHDT and CDR2 is YYEEEE. The CDR3 covers 16 residues. V lost 0 bases, J lost 5 bases, and 0 bases stayed unmatched. CDR3 sequence (DNA): TGTGCCAGCAGCTTGGGACTAGCGGGAGGGACCGGGGAGCTGTTTTTT. Protein sequence: CASSLGLAGGTGELFF.

This clone was detected many times. This chain connects TRBV7-9 to TRBJ2-5; D might be TRBD2 (5 bases). The CDR3 totals 12 residues. Trimming cost V 7 bases and J 5 bases, with 11 bases left between them. The germline V gene encodes CDR1 SEHNR and CDR2 FQNEAQ (reference sequence). The CDR3: CASTRAEETQYF. DNA for the CDR3: TGTGCCAGCACGAGGGCTGAGGAGACCCAGTACTTC.

This chain joins TRBV5-1 and TRBJ2-5; D may be TRBD1 (5 bases). V shed 0 bases and J shed 5 bases, with 20 bases lying between them. The CDR3 has 17 amino acids. Germline loops: CDR1 SGHRS, CDR2 YFSETQ. The CDR3 loop is CASSLALTGSSSETQYF. CDR3 in DNA: TGCGCCAGCAGCTTGGCCTTAACAGGATCAAGCTCGGAGACCCAGTACTTC.

This chain links TRBV14 with TRBJ2-7, with D maybe TRBD1 (6 bases). Trimming took 4 bases from V and 1 from J, leaving 20 bases between them. This CDR3 has 17 residues. CDR1 is SGHDN and CDR2 is FVKESK in the germline V gene. The CDR3 sequence is CASSPHHGSGVSYEQYF. CDR3 coding DNA: TGTGCCAGCAGCCCCCACCATGGGTCAGGGGTATCCTACGAGCAGTACTTC. Filled out from reference TRBV14 and TRBJ2-7, the complete variable domain reads EAGVTQFPSHSVIEKGQTVTLRCDPISGHDNLYWYRRVMGKEIKFLLHFVKESKQDESGMPNNRFLAERTGGTYSTLKVQPAELEDSGVYFCASSPHHGSGVSYEQYFGPGTRLTVT.

The chain recombines TRBV6-1 with TRBJ1-5, with D unclear. Germline V CDR1 and CDR2: MNHNS, SASEGT. The CDR3 totals 16 residues. V gave up 2 bases and J gave up 4 bases, with 15 bases separating them. The CDR3 nucleotides read TGTGCCAGCAGTGAATACGAGGGCGGGGTGAATCAGCCCCAGCATTTT. Amino acid sequence: CASSEYEGGVNQPQHF.

The J gene is TRBJ2-3, the V gene TRBV5-4; 8 bases line up with TRBD1. Germline V gene sequence: CDR1 SGHNT, CDR2 YYREEE (reference sequence). The CDR3 is 17 residues long. V lost 2 bases, J lost 1 base, and 9 bases stayed unmatched. CDR3 sequence reads: CASSLVTTGGGTDTQYF. The CDR3 bases are TGTGCCAGCAGCTTAGTAACTACAGGGGGAGGCACAGATACGCAGTATTTT.

J is TRBJ2-1 and V is TRBV7-3; 14 bases are a match to TRBD2. With V trimmed by 5 bases and J by 14 bases, 20 bases remained unmatched. Per germline, CDR1 SGHTA and CDR2 FQGTGA. The CDR3 spans 18 residues. The CDR3 DNA reads TGTGCCAGCAGCCCGGGACTAGCGGGAGACACGTCCGTGGGGGAAAAGTTCTTC. Translated, it gives CASSPGLAGDTSVGEKFF.

Concerning this clone itself: An end of the junction differs from the germline gene, which may be a read error. CDR3 bases: TGCAGCTTTGAGCTAAGGAGCCCCAATGAGCAGTTCTTC. It is translated as CSFELRSPNEQFF. V is TRBV29-1 and J is TRBJ2-1; no firm D call. This CDR3 is built from 13 residues. Germline CDR1 and CDR2: SQVTM and ANQGSEA.

The V and J genes are TRBV5-1 and TRBJ1-1; D unresolved. V lost 0 bases, J lost 2 bases, and 11 bases lay in between. CDR3 length: 15 residues. In germline, CDR1 is SGHRS, CDR2 YFSETQ. The CDR3 DNA follows: TGCGCCAGCAGCTTGGAGGCCTTAAGAAACACTGAAGCTTTCTTT. As protein: CASSLEALRNTEAFF.

This chain uses TRBV1 with TRBJ2-7; the DNA was not compared with TRBD1, the D call given in the table. TRBV1 represents a pseudogene. The CDR3 has 16 amino acids. CDR3 DNA: TGCACCAGCAGCCAAGATCTTGACAGGGTGAACTACGAGCAGTACTTC. This translates into CTSSQDLDRVNYEQYF.

About this clone itself: The same CDR3 can be traced to other DNA sequences in this sample. The J gene is TRBJ1-1, the V gene TRBV2, with no clear D. The CDR3 sequence is 10 residues long. Per the germline V gene, CDR1 is SNHLY and CDR2 is FYNNEI. V was clipped by 8 bases and J by 4 bases, with 5 bases between them. CDR3 sequence: CASEGTEAFF. CDR3 in DNA: TGTGCCAGCGAGGGCACTGAAGCTTTCTTT.

CDR3 sequence: CASSNPDEGVTDTQYF. CDR3 DNA: TGTGCCAGCAGCAATCCCGATGAAGGCGTCACAGATACGCAGTATTTT. The chain joins TRBV5-4 to TRBJ2-3; no clear D. The V gene lost 4 bases and the J gene lost 2 bases, with 17 bases spanning the gap. This CDR3 spans 16 amino acids. Germline V gene sequence: CDR1 SGHNT, CDR2 YYREEE (reference sequence). The full variable domain, with the rest looked up from reference TRBV5-4 and TRBJ2-3, is ETGVTQSPTHLIKTRGQQVTLRCSSQSGHNTVSWYQQALGQGPQFIFQYYREEENGRGNFPPRFSGLQFPNYSSELNVNALELDDSALYLCASSNPDEGVTDTQYFGPGTRLTVL.

V gene TRBV11-2 combines with J gene TRBJ1-3; perhaps TRBD1 as D (6 bases). Germline CDR1 and CDR2: SGHAT and FQNNGV. There are 18 residues in the CDR3. Trimming cost V 2 bases and J 5 bases, with 22 bases left between them. CDR3 in amino acids: CASSLYAGAELDRNTIYF. CDR3 DNA: TGTGCCAGCAGCTTATACGCAGGGGCTGAATTAGATCGAAACACCATATATTTT. Looking up the rest from reference TRBV11-2 and TRBJ1-3 gives the full variable domain: EAGVAQSPRYKIIEKRQSVAFWCNPISGHATLYWYQQILGQGPKLLIQFQNNGVVDDSQLPKDRFSAERLKGVDSTLKIQPAKLEDSAVYLCASSLYAGAELDRNTIYFGEGSWLTVV.

J is TRBJ2-5 and V is TRBV5-1; TRBD1 matches at 11 bases. V shed 4 bases and J 4 bases; nucleotides not matched to a gene: 12. The germline CDR1 and CDR2 sequences are SGHRS and YFSETQ. The CDR3 runs to 17 residues. In nucleotides, the CDR3 is TGCGCCAGCAGCGCGCTCTCCGGGACAGGGGGAGTAGAGACCCAGTACTTC. Its translation is CASSALSGTGGVETQYF. Variable domain in full (rest from reference TRBV5-1 and TRBJ2-5): KAGVTQTPRYLIKTRGQQVTLSCSPISGHRSVSWYQQTPGQGLQFLFEYFSETQRNKGNFPGRFSGRQFSNSRSEMNVSTLELGDSALYLCASSALSGTGGVETQYFGPGTRLLVL.

The V gene is TRBV28, the J gene TRBJ1-5; no definite D call. CDR1 and CDR2 (germline): MDHEN, SYDVKM. This CDR3 contains 15 residues. Trimming stripped 0 bases from V and 5 bases from J, with 11 bases between. The CDR3 DNA reads as TGTGCCAGCAGTTTATGGGGCAGCAGATATCAGCCCCAGCATTTT. Translation: CASSLWGSRYQPQHF.

V usage is TRBV6-6 and J usage is TRBJ2-7, with a weak D call TRBD1 (5 bases). V was shortened by 8 bases and J by 2 bases, with 16 bases between the two germline ends. Germline loops: CDR1 MNHNY, CDR2 SVGAGI (reference sequence). This CDR3 is built from 14 residues. The CDR3 DNA is TGTGCCAGCGCTTTGAGGCAGGGCCCCTACGAGCAGTACTTC. Its translation: CASALRQGPYEQYF.

This chain connects TRBV5-1 to TRBJ1-2, with D hard to call. Germline CDR1 is SGHRS and CDR2 is YFSETQ. Trimming removed 0 bases at V and 6 bases at J, with 12 bases between. The CDR3 totals 14 residues. This CDR3 reads CASSLVGGFNGYTF. CDR3 DNA: TGCGCCAGCAGCTTGGTAGGAGGGTTTAATGGCTACACCTTC.

The chain has TRBV7-9 and TRBJ1-2; D uncertain. The CDR3 consists of 13 residues. From germline, CDR1 is SEHNR and CDR2 FQNEAQ (reference sequence). V was trimmed by 3 bases and J by 4 bases, leaving 9 bases between them. The CDR3 nucleotides are TGTGCCAGCAGCTTTAATTCGGTCTATGGCTACACCTTC. Translating it yields CASSFNSVYGYTF.

This chain connects TRBV7-8 to TRBJ2-5; D is unresolved. From germline, CDR1 is SGHVS and CDR2 FQNEAQ. V dropped 8 bases and J dropped 3 bases, with 7 bases sitting between them. The length of the CDR3 is 11 residues. The CDR3 bases are TGTGCCAGCGGCATTGAAGAGACCCAGTACTTC. Its translation is CASGIEETQYF.